Below, 3 T cell receptor beta chains from the same sample are listed, as sequenced in a study of blood T cell repertoires in COVID-19. Profiled with immunoSEQ multiplex PCR; TCRdb holds only in-frame clones, not every one. The sample holds around 200,000 clones, around 83% seen once. The specimen sequenced was peripheral blood. The receptors stem from a woman in her forties with acute or convalescent COVID-19.

The chain recombines TRBV30 with TRBJ1-1, with D maybe TRBD1 (6 bases). Germline assignment: CDR1 GTSNPN and CDR2 SVGIG (reference sequence). The ends were cut back, 0 bases at V and 0 bases at J, with 17 bases in the middle. The CDR3 runs to 17 residues. Here the CDR3 DNA reads TGTGCCTGGAGTGTAAAGAGGCCAGGGGCCATGAACACTGAAGCTTTCTTT. Its protein product is CAWSVKRPGAMNTEAFF.

The chain is built from TRBV6-5 and TRBJ1-1, with 8 bases lining up with TRBD1. The germline gives CDR1 MNHEY, CDR2 SVGAGI. V gave up 6 bases and J gave up 7 bases; unmatched junction bases: 4. The CDR3 runs to 12 residues. This CDR3 reads CASSPGQGEAFF. The CDR3 DNA reads as TGTGCCAGCAGCCCCGGACAGGGTGAAGCTTTCTTT.

The V and J genes are TRBV18 and TRBJ2-7; 11 positions agree with TRBD2. The CDR3 contains 15 residues. Germline V gives CDR1 KGHSH, CDR2 LQKENI. With 6 bases clipped from V and 5 bases from J, the junction kept 9 bases outside the gene matches. The CDR3 loop reads CASSPELAGVNEQYF. In DNA form, the CDR3 reads TGTGCCAGCTCTCCTGAACTAGCGGGAGTCAACGAGCAGTACTTC. The whole variable domain, filled in from reference TRBV18 and TRBJ2-7, reads NAGVMQNPRHLVRRRGQEARLRCSPMKGHSHVYWYRQLPEEGLKFMVYLQKENIIDESGMPKERFSAEFPKEGPSILRIQQVVRGDSAAYFCASSPELAGVNEQYFGPGTRLTVT.